A selection of T cell receptor beta chains follows, all from one sample in a study of early T cells in non-severe SARS-CoV-2 infection. TCRdb independently ran MiXCR on the 5' RACE reads; one entry per CDR3 protein. The sample has 30,000 to 35,000 distinct CDR3 sequences; around 7% are singletons. Sample: whole blood. All receptors come from an adult who was a healthcare worker with PCR-confirmed SARS-CoV-2 infection or an uninfected control (not recorded which). Each CDR3 is given with its conserved first and last residue. The D gene is left open where the match is weak. Rows give clone size only sometimes, using once, few, many, or a class for an expanded clone.

many	TRBD2	TRBJ2-1	TRBV28	CASSEREVHNEQFF	TGTGCCAGCAGCGAGCGGGAGGTACACAATGAGCAGTTCTTC
many	TRBD2	TRBJ2-7	TRBV6-8	CASSYSKSGGSGTEQYF	TGTGCCAGCAGTTACTCGAAATCCGGCGGGAGTGGGACCGAGCAGTACTTC
many	NA	TRBJ1-1	TRBV5-1	CASSSIGGNTEAFF	TGCGCCAGCAGCTCAATCGGAGGGAACACTGAAGCTTTCTTT
many	NA	TRBJ1-1	TRBV5-8	CASSLPERVAEAFF	TGTGCCAGCAGCTTGCCGGAACGGGTTGCTGAAGCTTTCTTT
many	TRBD1	TRBJ1-5	TRBV29-1	CSVGTGGSNQPQHF	TGCAGCGTGGGGACAGGGGGCAGCAATCAGCCCCAGCATTTT
many	NA	TRBJ2-5	TRBV28	CASSPRRSAVFQETQYF	TGTGCCAGCAGCCCTCGACGCTCGGCAGTCTTCCAAGAGACCCAGTACTTC
NA	NA	TRBJ1-1	TRBV5-1	CASRLQGNTEAFF	TGCGCCAGCAGGCTACAGGGGAACACTGAAGCTTTCTTT
few	TRBD2	TRBJ2-3	TRBV12-3/TRBV12-4	CASSFSGRETDTQYF	TGTGCCAGCAGTTTCAGCGGGAGGGAGACAGATACGCAGTATTTT
many	NA	TRBJ2-7	TRBV29-1	CSVTAGIREQYF	TGCAGCGTTACTGCAGGGATTCGGGAGCAGTACTTC
many	TRBD1	TRBJ2-4	TRBV20-1	CSASSQGVGRRENIQYF	TGCAGTGCTAGTTCACAGGGGGTCGGCAGGAGGGAAAACATTCAGTACTTC
many	TRBD1	TRBJ1-2	TRBV6-5	CASSSALTGGAKGYTF	TGTGCCAGCAGCTCAGCCCTGACAGGGGGCGCGAAAGGCTACACCTTC
many	TRBD2	TRBJ2-7	TRBV5-1	CASSTVSGSGVREQYF	TGCGCCAGCAGCACGGTTAGCGGGAGTGGGGTTCGCGAGCAGTACTTC
NA	TRBD1	TRBJ2-4	TRBV15	CATSKGQGVQNIQYF	TGTGCCACCAGCAAAGGACAGGGAGTCCAAAACATTCAGTACTTC
NA	TRBD2	TRBJ2-7	TRBV6-5	CASTPSGRANEQYF	TGTGCCAGCACACCTAGCGGGAGGGCCAACGAGCAGTACTTC
NA	TRBD2	TRBJ2-7	TRBV14	CASRKSGGSYEQYF	TGTGCCAGCAGAAAATCGGGGGGGTCCTACGAGCAGTACTTC
many	TRBD2	TRBJ2-1	TRBV7-9	CASSLGRVAGPSSYNEQFF	TGTGCCAGCAGCTTAGGCAGAGTAGCGGGACCCAGCTCCTACAATGAGCAGTTCTTC
NA	NA	TRBJ2-3	TRBV19	CASSTGAGTSDTQYF	TGTGCCAGTAGTACAGGGGCCGGGACATCGGATACGCAGTATTTT
many	NA	TRBJ2-4	TRBV20-1	CSASQLAKNIQYF	TGCAGTGCTAGTCAGCTAGCCAAAAACATTCAGTACTTC
NA	NA	TRBJ1-2	TRBV20-1	CSARDSYSTDAYGYTF	TGCAGTGCTAGAGACTCCTACTCTACAGATGCCTATGGCTACACCTTC
many	NA	TRBJ2-1	TRBV9	CASSVDWTGREQFF	TGTGCCAGCAGCGTAGATTGGACGGGCCGAGAGCAGTTCTTC
few	NA	TRBJ2-1	TRBV10-3	CAISDPSYGGAGTQTTYNEQFF	TGTGCCATCAGTGACCCATCCTATGGGGGAGCGGGGACACAGACAACCTACAATGAGCAGTTCTTC
many	NA	TRBJ2-7	TRBV10-3	CAIKEGAGYEQYF	TGTGCCATCAAAGAGGGAGCGGGCTACGAGCAGTACTTC
many	TRBD1	TRBJ2-5	TRBV3-1	CASSQRHTGDETQYF	TGTGCCAGCAGCCAACGACACACAGGGGATGAGACCCAGTACTTC
many	TRBD1	TRBJ1-2	TRBV6-5	CASSYVGTAGANYGYTF	TGTGCCAGCAGTTACGTCGGGACAGCAGGAGCTAACTATGGCTACACCTTC
many	NA	TRBJ1-1	TRBV9	CASSSNPTVNTEAFF	TGTGCCAGCAGCTCAAACCCGACAGTGAACACTGAAGCTTTCTTT
few	TRBD1	TRBJ2-6	TRBV7-2	CASSRRGTVSGANVLTF	TGTGCCAGCAGCCGAAGAGGGACAGTTAGTGGGGCCAACGTCCTGACTTTC
many	TRBD1	TRBJ2-5	TRBV29-1	CSAVIVTGGTQYF	TGCAGCGCTGTAATAGTGACAGGGGGGACCCAGTACTTC
many	NA	TRBJ2-5	TRBV11-1	CASSLLRSETQYF	TGTGCCAGCAGCTTATTGAGGTCGGAGACCCAGTACTTC
NA	NA	TRBJ2-7	TRBV12-3/TRBV12-4	CASRPTGSYEQYF	TGTGCCAGCAGGCCAACAGGATCCTACGAGCAGTACTTC
NA	TRBD1	TRBJ1-3	TRBV5-6	CASRQTGIGNTIYF	TGTGCCAGCAGGCAGACAGGGATTGGAAACACCATATATTTT
few	NA	TRBJ2-1	TRBV7-9	CASSLGGLAGTHNEQFF	TGTGCCAGCAGCTTAGGCGGGCTAGCCGGGACCCACAATGAGCAGTTCTTC
many	TRBD2	TRBJ2-3	TRBV19	CASSSGRPSDTQYF	TGTGCCAGTAGTAGCGGGAGGCCCTCAGATACGCAGTATTTT
NA	TRBD1	TRBJ2-1	TRBV24-1	CATSDLSGTGVNNEQFF	TGTGCCACCAGTGATTTGAGCGGGACAGGGGTTAACAATGAGCAGTTCTTC
few	TRBD2	TRBJ2-7	TRBV4-1	CASSPQTSGTPLEQYF	TGCGCCAGCAGCCCCCAGACTAGCGGGACTCCGCTCGAGCAGTACTTC
NA	NA	TRBJ2-2	TRBV5-6	CASSLAFPGELFF	TGTGCCAGCAGCTTGGCGTTCCCCGGGGAGCTGTTTTTT
many	NA	TRBJ1-1	TRBV30	CAWGVQGGTEAFF	TGTGCCTGGGGAGTACAGGGAGGCACTGAAGCTTTCTTT
NA	NA	TRBJ1-4	TRBV4-1	CASSQFGGPNEKLFF	TGCGCCAGCAGCCAATTTGGAGGACCTAATGAAAAACTGTTTTTT
many	NA	TRBJ1-2	TRBV4-1	CASSQVTENYGYTF	TGCGCCAGCAGCCAGGTGACAGAGAACTATGGCTACACCTTC
many	NA	TRBJ2-3	TRBV6-2/TRBV6-3	CASSPGESTDTQYF	TGTGCCAGCAGTCCAGGGGAAAGCACAGATACGCAGTATTTT
NA	NA	TRBJ2-2	TRBV27	CASSFGLGMTGELFF	TGTGCCAGCAGTTTCGGACTGGGAATGACCGGGGAGCTGTTTTTT
many	NA	TRBJ2-1	TRBV11-2	CASSFSGNNEQFF	TGTGCCAGCAGCTTTTCAGGGAACAATGAGCAGTTCTTC